This T cell receptor (beta chain) comes out of a study of shared clonotypes between healthy human individuals (TCRdb year 2020). Broadly, across the study: Three men and two women, aged 18 to 49 years, made up the cohort. Per donor, three plates each were used for CD4 naive and CD4 memory, two for CD8 naive, and one for CD8 memory. To estimate repertoire size and how much clonotype sharing occurs between individuals, the study deeply sequenced the blood TCR repertoires of roughly 5 healthy adults. Leukapheresis yielded between about 0.85 and 10 billion PBMCs per donor. Different laboratories and diverse techniques were used to prepare libraries and sequence TCR repertoires, to increase sequencing depth and limit assay-specific biases.

Comments on this clone: What antigen it recognizes has not been identified. One base away there is no much larger clone; base qualities are not given.

Donors were healthy HIV-negative adults with no recently reported acute infections or vaccinations. Every donor was a Caucasian adult residing in Nashville, Tennessee, USA. CD4+ T cells were enriched through magnetic negative selection, after which naive cells were positively selected on CD45RA and the remaining negative fraction served as the memory subset. Blood was collected by leukapheresis, and PBMCs were isolated by Ficoll-Histopaque density gradient centrifugation and then cryopreserved in liquid nitrogen vapor phase. Purity and quantity of every magnetically sorted T cell population were checked by analytical flow cytometry. Each sorted fraction had its genomic DNA isolated and then quantified by UV absorbance on a Nanodrop 2000c. Using the deep immunoSEQ assay, multiplex PCR amplified TCR CDR3 regions from genomic DNA. For each cell subset, the extracted genomic DNA was distributed evenly across all wells of several immunoSEQ 96-well plates, and each plate served as one replicate. For sorted subsets, each replicate PCR was loaded with approximately 190 ng genomic DNA, equivalent to about 33,000 T cell genomes. The purified libraries were quantified using a Qubit 3.0 fluorometer, sized with a Bioanalyzer 2100, and then quantified again using the KAPA Library Quantification kit. Every immunoSEQ 96-well plate was sequenced on a separate single-read 150-cycle Illumina NextSeq 550 flow cell. The authors processed their data as follows. Because the immunoSEQ output included only junctional sequences and no quality scores, the filtering could not be the same as the filtering used for full-length reads. Sequences were annotated with PyIR, a Python wrapper for IgBLAST v1.9, using IMGT germline references to assign V/J genes and CDR3. Reads were removed for weak V/J assignments (E-value above 1e-6), missing CDR3, stop codons, out-of-frame junctions, or ambiguous translated residues. V3J clonotypes were defined as sequences sharing an identical inferred V gene, J gene, and CDR3 amino acid sequence. Percentage overlap between repertoires was computed as shared unique clonotypes divided by the size of the smaller repertoire. RTK rarefaction, the Chao1 estimator, and Recon v2.1 estimates of unobserved clonotypes were used to assess repertoire richness. OLGA was used to compute generation probabilities for all TCRbeta clonotypes that the gDNA method yielded from a handful of donors. The immuneACCESS repertoire file appears here via TCRdb, limited to in-frame rearrangements. These files lack a portion of the clones; in checked studies, under half of the deficit traces to unresolved V genes, and the cause of the others is not known. V and J calls and clone size are as listed in that table; D and trimming were resolved from the DNA. This sample gives over a million clones in total; approximately 70% of them show up just once. Jointly, the top ten make up about 1.5% of the sample.

Study-wide conclusions, independent of this receptor: About 5% of naive CD4, around 3.5% of naive CD8, around 2.3% of memory CD4, and 0.4% of memory CD8 clonotypes were shared across four donors. Compared with non-shared clonotypes, clonotypes shared by all four sorted-subset donors had higher generation probabilities. Sampling was limited to blood, and TCR repertoires in tissue likely differ from TCR repertoires in blood. Incomplete sequencing was indicated by rarefaction of sorted-subset datasets, despite the large sequencing depth. Larger estimated clonotype richness was generally found for naive subsets than for memory subsets. The small number of donors limited the genetic and exposure-history diversity represented. Pairwise subsampling indicated that sequencing depth was expected to affect the degree of clonotype sharing among donors.

Including the terminal cysteine and phenylalanine, the CDR3 comprises 16 residues. The retained sequence is limited to the CDR3, 48 bases, with the frame set at the first base. Trimming takes 5 bases from V and 0 bases from J, and the germline ends sit 15 bases apart. Per the germline V gene, SGHRS is the CDR1 and YFSETQ is the CDR2. This receptor chain uses TRBV5-1 and TRBJ2-1, with an unclear D gene assignment. This sequence originates from a man between 18 and 29 years old in good health. The sample consisted of memory CD4+ T cells sorted from blood. This specimen's cell subset or site label, interpreted: CD45RA-negative fraction. The CDR3 in this case is CASSAPGQSSYNEQFF. The DNA sequence is given as TGCGCCAGCAGTGCCCCTGGCCAAAGCTCCTACAATGAGCAGTTCTTC.